This T cell receptor (beta chain) was recovered during a study of blood T cell repertoires in COVID-19. Looking at the study overall: In each case, the material was cDNA or gDNA derived from T cells, B-cell-depleted T cells, or PBMCs.

Under the authors' procedure: The authors estimated nucleated cell counts from reference gene primer amplification. Sequenced by immunoSEQ multiplex PCR; TCRdb stores in-frame clones only, minus some. The V and J calls and clone size were taken over from that table, and D and trimming were inferred from the DNA. The sample includes approximately 99,000 clones, 88% seen only once; the top ten take over 2%. Trimming stripped 1 base from V and 6 bases from J, with 10 bases between. The germline gives CDR1 SEHNR, CDR2 FQNEAQ (reference sequence). CDR3 length: 14 residues. The chain recombines TRBV7-9 with TRBJ2-1; maybe TRBD2 (5 bases). The source is a human donor in a cohort sampled during active COVID-19. Source material: peripheral blood. The CDR3 DNA sequence: TGTGCCAGCAGCTTAGTCCGGACTGGCAATGAGCAGTTCTTC. It yields the protein CASSLVRTGNEQFF.